This T cell receptor beta chain comes out of a study of blood T cell repertoires in COVID-19. Study in general: The United States, Italy and Spain supplied acute and convalescent COVID-19 samples. Nucleic acid was either cDNA or gDNA, and it came from T cells, B-cell-depleted T cells, or PBMCs.

Using immunoSEQ multiplex PCR, the repertoire was profiled, and TCRdb retains in-frame clones only, with some absent. The sample consists of 95,000 to 120,000 clones, roughly 85% of them appearing once. This CDR3 is 15 amino acids long. V lost 0 bases and J 5 bases, leaving 10 bases between the germline ends. The sample taken for sequencing was peripheral blood. The sequence derives from a human donor in a cohort sampled during active COVID-19. V usage is TRBV6-7 and J usage is TRBJ2-2; tentatively, D is TRBD1 (6 bases). TRBV6-7 is an open reading frame whose function is uncertain. The CDR3 protein is CASSYSGQLTGELFF. In DNA, the CDR3 is TGTGCCAGCAGTTACTCCGGACAGTTAACCGGGGAGCTGTTTTTT.